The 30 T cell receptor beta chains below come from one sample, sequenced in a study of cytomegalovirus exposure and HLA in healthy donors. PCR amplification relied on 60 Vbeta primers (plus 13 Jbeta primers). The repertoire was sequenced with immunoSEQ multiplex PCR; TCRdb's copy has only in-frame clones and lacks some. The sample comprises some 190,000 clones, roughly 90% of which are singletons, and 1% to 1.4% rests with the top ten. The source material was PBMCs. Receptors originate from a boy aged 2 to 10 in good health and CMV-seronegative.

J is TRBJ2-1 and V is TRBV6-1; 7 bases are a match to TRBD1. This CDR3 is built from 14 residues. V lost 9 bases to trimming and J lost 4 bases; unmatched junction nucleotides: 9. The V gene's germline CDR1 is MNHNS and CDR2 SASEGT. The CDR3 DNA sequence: TGTGCCAGTCATGGCGACAGGGAGTACAATGAGCAGTTCTTC. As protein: CASHGDREYNEQFF.

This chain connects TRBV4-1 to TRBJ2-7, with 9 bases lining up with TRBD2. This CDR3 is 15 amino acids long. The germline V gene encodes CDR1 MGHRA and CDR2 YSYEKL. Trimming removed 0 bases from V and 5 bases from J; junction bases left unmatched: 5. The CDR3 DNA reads TGCGCCAGCAGCCAAGAGTTTCAGCGGGGGGACGAGCAGTACTTC. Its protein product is CASSQEFQRGDEQYF.

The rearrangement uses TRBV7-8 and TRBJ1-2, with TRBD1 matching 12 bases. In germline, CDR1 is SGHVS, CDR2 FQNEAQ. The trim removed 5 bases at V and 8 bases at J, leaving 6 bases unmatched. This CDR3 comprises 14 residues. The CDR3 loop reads CASSTGTGGRGYTF. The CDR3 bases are TGTGCCAGCAGCACCGGGACAGGGGGCCGCGGCTACACCTTC.

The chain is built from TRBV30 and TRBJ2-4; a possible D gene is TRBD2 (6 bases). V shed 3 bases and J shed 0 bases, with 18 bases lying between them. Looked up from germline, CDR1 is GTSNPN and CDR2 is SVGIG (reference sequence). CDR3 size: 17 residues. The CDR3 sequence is CAWRPLKEGRAKNIQYF. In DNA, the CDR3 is TGTGCCTGGAGGCCCCTCAAGGAGGGCCGAGCCAAAAACATTCAGTACTTC.

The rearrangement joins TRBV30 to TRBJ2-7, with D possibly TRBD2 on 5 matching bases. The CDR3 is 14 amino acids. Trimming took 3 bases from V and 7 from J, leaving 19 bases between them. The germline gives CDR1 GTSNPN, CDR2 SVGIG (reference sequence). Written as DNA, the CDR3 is TGTGCCTGGAGAGCGGCCTCTCAAAGGCGAGAGCAGTACTTC. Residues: CAWRAASQRREQYF.

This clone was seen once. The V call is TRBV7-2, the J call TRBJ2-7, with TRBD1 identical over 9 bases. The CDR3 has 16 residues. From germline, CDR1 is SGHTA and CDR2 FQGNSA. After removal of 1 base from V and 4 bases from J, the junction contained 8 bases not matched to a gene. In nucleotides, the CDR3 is TGTGCCAGCAGCTTAGTATGGGGACAGGGAATATACGAGCAGTACTTC. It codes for CASSLVWGQGIYEQYF.

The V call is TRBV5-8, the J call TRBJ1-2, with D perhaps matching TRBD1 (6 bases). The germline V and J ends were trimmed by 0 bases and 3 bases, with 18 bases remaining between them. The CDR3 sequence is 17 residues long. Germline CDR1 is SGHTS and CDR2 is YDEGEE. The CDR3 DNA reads TGTGCCAGCAGCTTGGAAAGAGGGACACCCATGGACTATGGCTACACCTTC. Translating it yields CASSLERGTPMDYGYTF.

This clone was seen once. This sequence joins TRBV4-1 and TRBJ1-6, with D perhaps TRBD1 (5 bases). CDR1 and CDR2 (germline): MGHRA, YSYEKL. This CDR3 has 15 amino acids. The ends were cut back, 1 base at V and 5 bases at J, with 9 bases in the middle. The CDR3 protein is CASSQVPGNNSPLHF. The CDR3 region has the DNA TGCGCCAGCAGCCAAGTCCCAGGGAATAATTCACCCCTCCACTTT.

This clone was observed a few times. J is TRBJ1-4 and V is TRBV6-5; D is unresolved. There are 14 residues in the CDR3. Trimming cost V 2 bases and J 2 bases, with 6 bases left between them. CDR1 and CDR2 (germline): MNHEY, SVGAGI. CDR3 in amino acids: CASSYSATNEKLFF. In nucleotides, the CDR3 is TGTGCCAGCAGTTACAGCGCTACTAATGAAAAACTGTTTTTT.

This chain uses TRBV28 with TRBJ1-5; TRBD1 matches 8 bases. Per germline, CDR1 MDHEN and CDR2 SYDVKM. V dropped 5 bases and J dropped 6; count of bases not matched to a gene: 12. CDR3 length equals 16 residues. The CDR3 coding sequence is TGTGCCAGCAGTACTACGGACAGGGATTTTGGTCAGCCCCAGCATTTT. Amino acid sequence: CASSTTDRDFGQPQHF.

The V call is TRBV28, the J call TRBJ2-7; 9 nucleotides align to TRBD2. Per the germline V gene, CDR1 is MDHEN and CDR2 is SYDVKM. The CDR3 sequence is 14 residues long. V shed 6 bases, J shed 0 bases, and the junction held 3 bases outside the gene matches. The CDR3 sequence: CASRNSGSSYEQYF. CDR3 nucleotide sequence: TGTGCCAGCAGGAATAGCGGGAGCTCCTACGAGCAGTACTTC.

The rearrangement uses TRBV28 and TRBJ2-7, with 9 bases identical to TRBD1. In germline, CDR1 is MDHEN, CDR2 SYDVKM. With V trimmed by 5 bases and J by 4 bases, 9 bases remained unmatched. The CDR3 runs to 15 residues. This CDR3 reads CASSLPLGTGYEQYF. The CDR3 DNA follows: TGTGCCAGCAGTCTCCCTTTAGGGACAGGGTACGAGCAGTACTTC.

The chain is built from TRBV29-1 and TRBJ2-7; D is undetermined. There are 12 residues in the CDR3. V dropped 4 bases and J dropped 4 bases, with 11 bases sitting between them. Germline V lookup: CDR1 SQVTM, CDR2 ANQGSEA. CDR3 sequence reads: CSVGRVGYEQYF. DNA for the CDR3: TGCAGCGTTGGCCGCGTCGGGTACGAGCAGTACTTC.

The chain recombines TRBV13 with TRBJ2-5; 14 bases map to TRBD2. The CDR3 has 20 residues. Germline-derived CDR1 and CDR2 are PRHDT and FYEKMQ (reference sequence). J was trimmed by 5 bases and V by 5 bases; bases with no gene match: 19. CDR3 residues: CASSPQPPGTSGSVLETQYF. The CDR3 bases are TGTGCCAGCAGCCCACAACCCCCCGGGACTAGCGGGAGTGTTTTGGAGACCCAGTACTTC. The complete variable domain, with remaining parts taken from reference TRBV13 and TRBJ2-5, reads AAGVIQSPRHLIKEKRETATLKCYPIPRHDTVYWYQQGPGQDPQFLISFYEKMQSDKGSIPDRFSAQQFSDYHSELNMSSLELGDSALYFCASSPQPPGTSGSVLETQYFGPGTRLLVL.

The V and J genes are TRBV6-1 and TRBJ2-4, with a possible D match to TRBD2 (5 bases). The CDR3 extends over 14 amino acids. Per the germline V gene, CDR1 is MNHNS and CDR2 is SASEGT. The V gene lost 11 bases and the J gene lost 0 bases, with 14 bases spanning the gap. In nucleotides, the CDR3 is TGTGCCGTCGAGCGGATGATAGCCAAAAACATTCAGTACTTC. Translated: CAVERMIAKNIQYF.

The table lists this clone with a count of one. CDR3: CSVTGTGKYNEQFF. CDR3 coding DNA: TGCAGCGTTACCGGGACAGGGAAGTACAATGAGCAGTTCTTC. The chain recombines TRBV29-1 with TRBJ2-1, with 9 nucleotides matching TRBD1. This CDR3 spans 14 amino acids. CDR1 is SQVTM and CDR2 is ANQGSEA in the germline V gene. V was clipped by 5 bases and J by 4 bases; unmatched bases: 6.

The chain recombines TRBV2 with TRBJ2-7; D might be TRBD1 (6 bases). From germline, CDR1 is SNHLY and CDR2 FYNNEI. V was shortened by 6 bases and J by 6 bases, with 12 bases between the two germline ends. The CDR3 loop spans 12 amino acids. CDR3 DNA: TGTGCCAGCAGAGGGGGTTACCTCGAGCAGTACTTC. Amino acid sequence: CASRGGYLEQYF.

This CDR3 is CASSSPTGFYNEQFF. DNA for the CDR3: TGTGCCAGCAGCTCACCCACAGGGTTCTACAATGAGCAGTTCTTC. The chain joins TRBV11-2 to TRBJ2-1; perhaps TRBD1 as D (6 bases). Trimming took off 4 bases at V and 3 bases at J, with 13 bases between the two ends. This CDR3 is 15 amino acids long. Germline assignment: CDR1 SGHAT and CDR2 FQNNGV. Based on the CDR3 plus reference TRBV11-2 and TRBJ2-1, the full variable domain is EAGVAQSPRYKIIEKRQSVAFWCNPISGHATLYWYQQILGQGPKLLIQFQNNGVVDDSQLPKDRFSAERLKGVDSTLKIQPAKLEDSAVYLCASSSPTGFYNEQFFGPGTRLTVL.

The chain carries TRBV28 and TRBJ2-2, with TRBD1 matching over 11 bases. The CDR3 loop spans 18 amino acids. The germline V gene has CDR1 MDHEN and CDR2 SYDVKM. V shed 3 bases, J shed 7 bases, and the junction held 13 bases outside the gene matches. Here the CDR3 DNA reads TGTGCCAGCAGTTTGGGGACAGGGGGTCTGTCGGGTCTCGGGGAGCTGTTTTTT. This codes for CASSLGTGGLSGLGELFF. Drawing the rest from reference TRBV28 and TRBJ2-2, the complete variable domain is DVKVTQSSRYLVKRTGEKVFLECVQDMDHENMFWYRQDPGLGLRLIYFSYDVKMKEKGDIPEGYSVSREKKERFSLILESASTNQTSMYLCASSLGTGGLSGLGELFFGEGSRLTVL.

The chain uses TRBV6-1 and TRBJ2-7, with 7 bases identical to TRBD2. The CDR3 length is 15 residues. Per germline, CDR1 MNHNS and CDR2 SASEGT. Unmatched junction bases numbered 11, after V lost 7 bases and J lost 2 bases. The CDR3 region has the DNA TGTGCCAGCAATCTAGCGGCCGGATTTCCCTACGAGCAGTACTTC. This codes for CASNLAAGFPYEQYF.

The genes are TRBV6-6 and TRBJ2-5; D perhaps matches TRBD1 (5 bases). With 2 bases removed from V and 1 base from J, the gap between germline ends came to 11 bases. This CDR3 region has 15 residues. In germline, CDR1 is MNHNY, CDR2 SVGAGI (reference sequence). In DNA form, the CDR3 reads TGTGCCAGCAGTTACCCACAGGCACTCCAAGAGACCCAGTACTTC. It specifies CASSYPQALQETQYF.

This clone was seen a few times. Here the CDR3 reads CASSKAMNTEAFF. The CDR3 nucleotides are TGTGCCAGCAGTAAAGCTATGAACACTGAAGCTTTCTTT. The chain links TRBV27 to TRBJ1-1; D not certain. The CDR3 has 13 residues. Germline-derived CDR1 and CDR2 are MNHEY and SMNVEV (reference sequence). Deletions cut 5 bases from V and 0 bases from J, with 7 bases between.

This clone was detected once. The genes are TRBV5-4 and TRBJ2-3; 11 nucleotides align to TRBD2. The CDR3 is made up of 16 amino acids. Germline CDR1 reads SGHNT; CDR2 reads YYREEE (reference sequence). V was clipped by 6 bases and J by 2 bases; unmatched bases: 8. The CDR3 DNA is TGTGCCAGCACCCGGGGGGGACTAGCGGACACAGATACGCAGTATTTT. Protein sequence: CASTRGGLADTDTQYF.

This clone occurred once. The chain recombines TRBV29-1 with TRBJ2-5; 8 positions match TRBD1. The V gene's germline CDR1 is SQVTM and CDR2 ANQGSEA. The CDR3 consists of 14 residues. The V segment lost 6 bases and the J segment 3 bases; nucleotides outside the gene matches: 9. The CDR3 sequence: CSVPPGQGKETQYF. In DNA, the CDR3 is TGCAGCGTCCCCCCCGGACAGGGAAAAGAGACCCAGTACTTC.

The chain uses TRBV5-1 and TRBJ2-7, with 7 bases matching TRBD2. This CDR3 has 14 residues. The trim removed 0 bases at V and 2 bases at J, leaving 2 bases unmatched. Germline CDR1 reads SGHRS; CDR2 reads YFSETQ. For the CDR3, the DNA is TGCGCCAGCAGCTTGGGGGGGGGAACCTACGAGCAGTACTTC. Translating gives CASSLGGGTYEQYF. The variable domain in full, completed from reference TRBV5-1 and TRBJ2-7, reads KAGVTQTPRYLIKTRGQQVTLSCSPISGHRSVSWYQQTPGQGLQFLFEYFSETQRNKGNFPGRFSGRQFSNSRSEMNVSTLELGDSALYLCASSLGGGTYEQYFGPGTRLTVT.

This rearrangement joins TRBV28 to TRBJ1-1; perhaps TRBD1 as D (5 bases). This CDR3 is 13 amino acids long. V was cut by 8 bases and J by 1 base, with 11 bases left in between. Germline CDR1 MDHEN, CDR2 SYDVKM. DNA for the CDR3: TGTGCCAGCGAGATGACAGAGAACACTGAAGCTTTCTTT. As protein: CASEMTENTEAFF.

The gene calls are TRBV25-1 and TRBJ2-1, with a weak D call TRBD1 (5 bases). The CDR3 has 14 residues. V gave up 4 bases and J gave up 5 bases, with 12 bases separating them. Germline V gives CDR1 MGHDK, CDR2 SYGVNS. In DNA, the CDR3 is TGTGCCAGCAGTGTGCAGGGCGCTAACAATGAGCAGTTCTTC. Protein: CASSVQGANNEQFF.

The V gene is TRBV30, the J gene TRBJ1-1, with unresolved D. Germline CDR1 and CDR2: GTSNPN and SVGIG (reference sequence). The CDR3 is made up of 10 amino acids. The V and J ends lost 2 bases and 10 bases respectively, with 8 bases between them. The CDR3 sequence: CAWSTVGAFF. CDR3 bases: TGTGCCTGGAGTACCGTCGGAGCTTTCTTT.

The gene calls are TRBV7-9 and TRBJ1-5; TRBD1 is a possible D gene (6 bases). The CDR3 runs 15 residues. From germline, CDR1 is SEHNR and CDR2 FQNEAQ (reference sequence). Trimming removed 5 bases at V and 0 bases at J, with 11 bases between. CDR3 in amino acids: CASSQGQTSNQPQHF. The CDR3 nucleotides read TGTGCCAGCAGCCAAGGACAGACTAGCAATCAGCCCCAGCATTTT.

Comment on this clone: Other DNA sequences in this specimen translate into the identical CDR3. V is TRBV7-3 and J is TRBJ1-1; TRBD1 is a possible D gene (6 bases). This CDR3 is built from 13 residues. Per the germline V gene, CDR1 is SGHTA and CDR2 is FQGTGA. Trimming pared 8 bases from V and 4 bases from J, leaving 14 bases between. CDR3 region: CASLHREGTEAFF. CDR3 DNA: TGTGCCAGCCTCCACAGGGAAGGCACTGAAGCTTTCTTT. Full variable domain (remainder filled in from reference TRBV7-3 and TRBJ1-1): GAGVSQTPSNKVTEKGKYVELRCDPISGHTALYWYRQSLGQGPEFLIYFQGTGAADDSGLPNDRFFAVRPEGSVSTLKIQRTERGDSAVYLCASLHREGTEAFFGQGTRLTVV.